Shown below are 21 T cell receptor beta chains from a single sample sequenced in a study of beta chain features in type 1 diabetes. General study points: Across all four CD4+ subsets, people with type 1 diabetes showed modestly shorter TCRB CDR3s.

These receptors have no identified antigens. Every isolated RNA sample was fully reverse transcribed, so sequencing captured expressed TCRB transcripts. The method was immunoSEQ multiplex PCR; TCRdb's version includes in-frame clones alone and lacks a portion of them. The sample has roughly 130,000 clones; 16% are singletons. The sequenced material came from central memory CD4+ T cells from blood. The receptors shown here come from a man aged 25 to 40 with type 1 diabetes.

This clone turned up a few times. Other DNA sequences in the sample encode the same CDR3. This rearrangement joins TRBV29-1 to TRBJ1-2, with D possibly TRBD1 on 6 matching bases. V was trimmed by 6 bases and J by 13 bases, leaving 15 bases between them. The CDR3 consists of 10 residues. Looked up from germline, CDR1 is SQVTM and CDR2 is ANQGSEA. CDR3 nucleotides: TGCAGCGTGGACCCCAGGGGTGGCACCTTC. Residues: CSVDPRGGTF.

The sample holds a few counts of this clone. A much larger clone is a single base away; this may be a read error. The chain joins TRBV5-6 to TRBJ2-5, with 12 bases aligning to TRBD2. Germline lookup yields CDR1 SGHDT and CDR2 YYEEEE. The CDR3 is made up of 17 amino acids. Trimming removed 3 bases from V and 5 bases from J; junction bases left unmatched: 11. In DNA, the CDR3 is TGTGCCAGCAGCTCTTCTACGACTAGCGGGGGTTGGGAGACCCAGTACTTC. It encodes CASSSSTTSGGWETQYF.

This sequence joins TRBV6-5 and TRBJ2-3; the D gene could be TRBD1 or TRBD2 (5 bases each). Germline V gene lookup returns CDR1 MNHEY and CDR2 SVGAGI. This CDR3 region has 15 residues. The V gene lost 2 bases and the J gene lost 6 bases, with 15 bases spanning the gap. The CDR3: CASSYRDRARDTQYF. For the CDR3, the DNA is TGTGCCAGCAGTTACCGGGACCGAGCGCGGGATACGCAGTATTTT.

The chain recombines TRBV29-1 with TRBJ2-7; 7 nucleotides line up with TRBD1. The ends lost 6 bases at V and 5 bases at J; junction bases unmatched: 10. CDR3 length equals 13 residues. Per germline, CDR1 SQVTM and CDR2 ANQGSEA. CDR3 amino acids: CSVIQGTVHEQYF. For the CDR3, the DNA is TGCAGCGTGATACAGGGGACGGTCCACGAGCAGTACTTC.

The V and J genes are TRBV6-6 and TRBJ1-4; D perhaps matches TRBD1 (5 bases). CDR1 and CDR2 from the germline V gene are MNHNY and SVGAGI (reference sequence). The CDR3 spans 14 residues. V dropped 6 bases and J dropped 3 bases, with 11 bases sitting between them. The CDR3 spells CASRPGSANEKLFF. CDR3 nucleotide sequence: TGTGCCAGCAGACCAGGGTCGGCTAATGAAAAACTGTTTTTT.

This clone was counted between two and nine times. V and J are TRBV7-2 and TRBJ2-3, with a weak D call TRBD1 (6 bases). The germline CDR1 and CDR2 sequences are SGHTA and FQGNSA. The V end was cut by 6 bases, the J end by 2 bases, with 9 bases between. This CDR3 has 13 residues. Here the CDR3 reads CASRGGYTDTQYF. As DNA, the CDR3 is TGTGCCAGCAGAGGGGGTTACACAGATACGCAGTATTTT.

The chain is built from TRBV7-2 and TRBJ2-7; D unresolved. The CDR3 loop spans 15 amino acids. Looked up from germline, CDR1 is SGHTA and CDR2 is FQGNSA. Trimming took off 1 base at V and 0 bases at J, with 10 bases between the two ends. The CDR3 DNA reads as TGTGCCAGCAGCTTAGGTCTAGGCTCCTCCTACGAGCAGTACTTC. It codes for CASSLGLGSSYEQYF.

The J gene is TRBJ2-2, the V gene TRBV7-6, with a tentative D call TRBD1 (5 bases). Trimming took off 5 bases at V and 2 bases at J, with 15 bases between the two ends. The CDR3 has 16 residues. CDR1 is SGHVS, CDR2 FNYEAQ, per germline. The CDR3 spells CASSAKQVVNTGELFF. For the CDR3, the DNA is TGTGCCAGCAGCGCAAAACAGGTGGTCAACACCGGGGAGCTGTTTTTT.

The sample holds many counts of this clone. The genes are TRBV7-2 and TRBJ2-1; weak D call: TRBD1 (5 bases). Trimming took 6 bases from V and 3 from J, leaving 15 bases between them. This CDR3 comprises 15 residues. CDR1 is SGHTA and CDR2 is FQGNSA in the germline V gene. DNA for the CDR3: TGTGCCAGCAGGCGTAGACAGATAGACTACAATGAGCAGTTCTTC. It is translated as CASRRRQIDYNEQFF.

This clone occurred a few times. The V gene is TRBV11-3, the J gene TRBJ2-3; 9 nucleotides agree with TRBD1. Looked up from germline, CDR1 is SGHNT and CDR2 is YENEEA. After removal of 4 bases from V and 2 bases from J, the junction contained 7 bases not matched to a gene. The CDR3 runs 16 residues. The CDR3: CASSSRTGVFTDTQYF. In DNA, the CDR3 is TGTGCCAGCAGCTCCAGGACAGGGGTCTTCACAGATACGCAGTATTTT.

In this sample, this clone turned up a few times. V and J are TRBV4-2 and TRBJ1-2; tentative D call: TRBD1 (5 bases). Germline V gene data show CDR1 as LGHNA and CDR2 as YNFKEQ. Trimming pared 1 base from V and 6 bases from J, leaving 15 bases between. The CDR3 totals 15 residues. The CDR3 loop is CASSQVQGSVDGYTF. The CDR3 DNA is TGTGCCAGCAGCCAAGTTCAGGGATCAGTTGATGGCTACACCTTC.

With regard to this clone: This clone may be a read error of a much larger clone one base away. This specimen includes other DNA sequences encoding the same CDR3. CDR3 DNA: TGTGCCAGCAGCTTACAAGAGACCCAGTACTTC. Translating it yields CASSLQETQYF. V usage is TRBV7-9 and J usage is TRBJ2-5, with D unresolved. The CDR3 is made up of 11 amino acids. CDR1 SEHNR and CDR2 FQNEAQ come from the germline V gene (reference sequence). The V and J ends lost 2 bases and 2 bases respectively, with 0 bases between them.

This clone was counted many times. The CDR3 nucleotides read TGCAGCGTTGGGCAGGTGGCCGGGGAGCTGTTTTTT. Protein sequence: CSVGQVAGELFF. This chain links TRBV29-1 with TRBJ2-2; D is undetermined. The V gene lost 4 bases and the J gene lost 6 bases, with 9 bases spanning the gap. Germline values: CDR1 SQVTM, CDR2 ANQGSEA. This CDR3 is built from 12 residues.

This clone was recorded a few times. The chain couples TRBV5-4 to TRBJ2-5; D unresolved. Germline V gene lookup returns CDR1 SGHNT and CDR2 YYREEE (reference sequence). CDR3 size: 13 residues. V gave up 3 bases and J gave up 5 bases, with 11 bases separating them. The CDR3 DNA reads TGTGCCAGCAGCTCGGATGCTGGGGAGACCCAGTACTTC. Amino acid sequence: CASSSDAGETQYF. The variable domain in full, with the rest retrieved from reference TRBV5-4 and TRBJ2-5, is ETGVTQSPTHLIKTRGQQVTLRCSSQSGHNTVSWYQQALGQGPQFIFQYYREEENGRGNFPPRFSGLQFPNYSSELNVNALELDDSALYLCASSSDAGETQYFGPGTRLLVL.

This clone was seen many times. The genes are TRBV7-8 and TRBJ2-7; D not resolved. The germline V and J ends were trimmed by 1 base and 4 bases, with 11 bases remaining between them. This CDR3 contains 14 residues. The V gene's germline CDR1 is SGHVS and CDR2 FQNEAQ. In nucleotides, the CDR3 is TGTGCCAGCAGCTTAGATGCTAGTCCTTACGAGCAGTACTTC. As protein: CASSLDASPYEQYF.

The CDR3: CASNSLTGEGNEQFF. In DNA form, the CDR3 reads TGTGCCAGCAACTCTTTGACAGGGGAGGGCAATGAGCAGTTCTTC. The chain combines TRBV4-2 with TRBJ2-1; maybe TRBD1 (8 bases). Trimming shortened V by 7 bases and J by 6 bases, and 19 bases separated the two germline ends. This CDR3 is built from 15 residues. Germline CDR1 is LGHNA and CDR2 is YNFKEQ.

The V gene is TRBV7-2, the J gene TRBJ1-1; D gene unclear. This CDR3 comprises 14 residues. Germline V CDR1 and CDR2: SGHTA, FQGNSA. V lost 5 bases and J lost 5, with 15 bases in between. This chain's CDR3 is CASSPLPGRTEAFF. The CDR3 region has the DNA TGTGCCAGCAGCCCCCTTCCTGGGAGGACTGAAGCTTTCTTT.

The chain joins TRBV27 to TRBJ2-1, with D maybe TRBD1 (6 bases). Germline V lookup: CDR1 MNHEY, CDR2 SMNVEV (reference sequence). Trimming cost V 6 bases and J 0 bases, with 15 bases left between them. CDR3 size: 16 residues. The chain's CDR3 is CASSLSPGASYNEQFF. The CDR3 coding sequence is TGTGCCAGCAGCCTTAGCCCAGGGGCCTCCTACAATGAGCAGTTCTTC.

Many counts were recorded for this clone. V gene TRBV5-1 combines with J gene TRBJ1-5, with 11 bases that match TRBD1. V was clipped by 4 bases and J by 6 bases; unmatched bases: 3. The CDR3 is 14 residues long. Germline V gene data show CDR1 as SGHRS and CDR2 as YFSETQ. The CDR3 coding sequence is TGCGCCAGCAGCATCGGGACAGGGGGTCAGCCCCAGCATTTT. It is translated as CASSIGTGGQPQHF.

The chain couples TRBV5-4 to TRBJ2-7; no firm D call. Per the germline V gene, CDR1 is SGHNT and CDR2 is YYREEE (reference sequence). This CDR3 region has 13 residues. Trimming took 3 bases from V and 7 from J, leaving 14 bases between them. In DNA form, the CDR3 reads TGTGCCAGCAGCTCGCCGTTAATGGGAGAGCAGTACTTC. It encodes CASSSPLMGEQYF.

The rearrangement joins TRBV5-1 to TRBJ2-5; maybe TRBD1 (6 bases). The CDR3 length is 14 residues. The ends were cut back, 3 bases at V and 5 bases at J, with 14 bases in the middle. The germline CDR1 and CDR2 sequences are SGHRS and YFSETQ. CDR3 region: CASSSQGMRETQYF. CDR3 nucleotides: TGCGCCAGCAGCTCCCAGGGGATGAGGGAGACCCAGTACTTC.